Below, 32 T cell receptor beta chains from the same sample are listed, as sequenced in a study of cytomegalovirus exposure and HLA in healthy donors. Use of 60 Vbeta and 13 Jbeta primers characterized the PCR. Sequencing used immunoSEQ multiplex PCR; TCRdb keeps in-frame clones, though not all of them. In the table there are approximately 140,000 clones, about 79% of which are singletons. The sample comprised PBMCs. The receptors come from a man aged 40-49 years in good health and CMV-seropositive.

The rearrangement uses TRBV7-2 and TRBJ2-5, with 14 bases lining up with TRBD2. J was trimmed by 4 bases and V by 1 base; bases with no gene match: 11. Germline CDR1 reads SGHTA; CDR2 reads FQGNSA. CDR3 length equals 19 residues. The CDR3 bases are TGTGCCAGCAGCTTAGGCGATAGACTAGCGGGGGGGCAGTCAGAGACCCAGTACTTC. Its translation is CASSLGDRLAGGQSETQYF.

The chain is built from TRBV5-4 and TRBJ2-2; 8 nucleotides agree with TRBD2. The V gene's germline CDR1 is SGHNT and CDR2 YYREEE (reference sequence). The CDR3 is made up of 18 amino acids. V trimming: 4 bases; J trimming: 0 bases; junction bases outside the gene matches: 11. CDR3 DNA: TGTGCCAGCAGCCCCGGGACTAGGCGAATGGCGAACACCGGGGAGCTGTTTTTT. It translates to CASSPGTRRMANTGELFF. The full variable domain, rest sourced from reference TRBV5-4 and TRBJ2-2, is ETGVTQSPTHLIKTRGQQVTLRCSSQSGHNTVSWYQQALGQGPQFIFQYYREEENGRGNFPPRFSGLQFPNYSSELNVNALELDDSALYLCASSPGTRRMANTGELFFGEGSRLTVL.

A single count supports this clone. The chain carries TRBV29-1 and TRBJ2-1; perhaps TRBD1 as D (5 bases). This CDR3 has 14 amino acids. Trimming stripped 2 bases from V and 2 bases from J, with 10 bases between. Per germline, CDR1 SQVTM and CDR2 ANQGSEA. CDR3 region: CSVERQGAYNEQFF. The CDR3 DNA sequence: TGCAGCGTTGAAAGGCAGGGTGCCTACAATGAGCAGTTCTTC.

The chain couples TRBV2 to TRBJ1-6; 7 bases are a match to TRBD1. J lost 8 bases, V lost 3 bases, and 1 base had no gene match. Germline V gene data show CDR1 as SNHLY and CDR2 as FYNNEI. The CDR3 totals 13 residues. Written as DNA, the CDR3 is TGTGCCAGCAGTGACAGGGGGGATTCACCCCTCCACTTT. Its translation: CASSDRGDSPLHF.

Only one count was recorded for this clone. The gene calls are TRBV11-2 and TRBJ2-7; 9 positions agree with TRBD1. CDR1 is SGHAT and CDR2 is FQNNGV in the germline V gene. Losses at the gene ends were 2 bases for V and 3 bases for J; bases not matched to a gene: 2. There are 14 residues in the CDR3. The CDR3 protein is CASSLSGQGYEQYF. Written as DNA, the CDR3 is TGTGCCAGCAGCTTATCGGGACAGGGCTACGAGCAGTACTTC.

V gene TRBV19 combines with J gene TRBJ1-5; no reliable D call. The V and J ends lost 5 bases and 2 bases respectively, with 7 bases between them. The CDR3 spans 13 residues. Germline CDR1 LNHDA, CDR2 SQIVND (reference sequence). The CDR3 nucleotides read TGTGCCAGTAGTCTGCAGGGCAATCAGCCCCAGCATTTT. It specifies CASSLQGNQPQHF.

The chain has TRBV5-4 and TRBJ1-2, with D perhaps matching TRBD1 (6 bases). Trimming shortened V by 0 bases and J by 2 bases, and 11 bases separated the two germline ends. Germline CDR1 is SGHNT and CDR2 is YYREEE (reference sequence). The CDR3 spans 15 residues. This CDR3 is CASSLGPGANYGYTF. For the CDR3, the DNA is TGTGCCAGCAGCTTGGGGCCAGGGGCCAACTATGGCTACACCTTC.

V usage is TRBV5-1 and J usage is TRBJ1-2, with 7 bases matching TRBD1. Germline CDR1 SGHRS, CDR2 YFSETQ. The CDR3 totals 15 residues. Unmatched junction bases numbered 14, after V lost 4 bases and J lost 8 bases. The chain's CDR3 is CASSLTTGSKEGYTF. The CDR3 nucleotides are TGCGCCAGCAGCCTAACGACAGGGTCCAAGGAAGGCTACACCTTC.

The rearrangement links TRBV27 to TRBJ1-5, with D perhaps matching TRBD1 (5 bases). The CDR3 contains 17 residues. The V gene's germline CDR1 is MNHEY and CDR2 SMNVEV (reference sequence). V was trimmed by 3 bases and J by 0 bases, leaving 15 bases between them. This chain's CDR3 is CASSFSGTFYSNQPQHF. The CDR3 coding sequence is TGTGCCAGCAGTTTCTCTGGGACTTTTTATAGCAATCAGCCCCAGCATTTT.

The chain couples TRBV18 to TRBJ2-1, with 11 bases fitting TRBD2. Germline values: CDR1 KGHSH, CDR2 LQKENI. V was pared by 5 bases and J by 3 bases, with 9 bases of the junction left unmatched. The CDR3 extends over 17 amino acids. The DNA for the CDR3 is TGTGCCAGCTCAATCCCGGGACTAGCGGATAACTACAATGAGCAGTTCTTC. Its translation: CASSIPGLADNYNEQFF.

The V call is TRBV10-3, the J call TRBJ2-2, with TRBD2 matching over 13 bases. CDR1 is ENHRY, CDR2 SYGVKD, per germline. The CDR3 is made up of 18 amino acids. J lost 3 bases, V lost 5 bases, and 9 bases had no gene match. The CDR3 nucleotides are TGTGCCATCAGTAGGACTAGCGGGAGTATTGGGGACACCGGGGAGCTGTTTTTT. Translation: CAISRTSGSIGDTGELFF.

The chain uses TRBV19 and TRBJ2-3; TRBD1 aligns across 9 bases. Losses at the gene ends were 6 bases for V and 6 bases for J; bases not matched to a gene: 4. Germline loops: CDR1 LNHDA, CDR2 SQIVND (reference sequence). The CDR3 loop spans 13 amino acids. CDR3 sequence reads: CASSRQGEDTQYF. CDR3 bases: TGTGCCAGTAGCCGACAGGGGGAGGATACGCAGTATTTT.

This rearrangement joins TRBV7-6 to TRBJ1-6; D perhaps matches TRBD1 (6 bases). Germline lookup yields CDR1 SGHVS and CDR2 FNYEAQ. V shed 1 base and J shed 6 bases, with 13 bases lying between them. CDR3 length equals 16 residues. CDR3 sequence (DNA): TGTGCCAGCAGCTTAGGGACAGCGGGGTTTAATTCACCCCTCCACTTT. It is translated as CASSLGTAGFNSPLHF.

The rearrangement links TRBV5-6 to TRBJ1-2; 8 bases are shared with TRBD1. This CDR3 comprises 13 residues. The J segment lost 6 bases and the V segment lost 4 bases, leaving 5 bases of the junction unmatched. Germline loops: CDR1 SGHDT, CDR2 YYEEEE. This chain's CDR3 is CASSMDRVDGYTF. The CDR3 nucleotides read TGTGCCAGCAGCATGGACAGGGTCGATGGCTACACCTTC.

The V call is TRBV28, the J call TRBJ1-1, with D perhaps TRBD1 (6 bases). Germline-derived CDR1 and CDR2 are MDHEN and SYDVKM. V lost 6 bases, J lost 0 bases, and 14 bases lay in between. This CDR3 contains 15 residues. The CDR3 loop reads CASSYVGAMNTEAFF. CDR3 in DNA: TGTGCCAGCAGCTACGTGGGGGCGATGAACACTGAAGCTTTCTTT.

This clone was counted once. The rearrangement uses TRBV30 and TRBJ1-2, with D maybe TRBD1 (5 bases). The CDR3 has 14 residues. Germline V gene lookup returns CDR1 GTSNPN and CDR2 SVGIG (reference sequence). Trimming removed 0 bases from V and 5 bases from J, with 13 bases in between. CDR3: CAWSVQGFRYGYTF. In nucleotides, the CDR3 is TGTGCCTGGAGTGTTCAGGGATTTAGATATGGCTACACCTTC. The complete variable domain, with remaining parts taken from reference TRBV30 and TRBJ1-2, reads SQTIHQWPATLVQPVGSPLSLECTVEGTSNPNLYWYRQAAGRGLQLLFYSVGIGQISSEVPQNLSASRPQDRQFILSSKKLLLSDSGFYLCAWSVQGFRYGYTFGSGTRLTVV.

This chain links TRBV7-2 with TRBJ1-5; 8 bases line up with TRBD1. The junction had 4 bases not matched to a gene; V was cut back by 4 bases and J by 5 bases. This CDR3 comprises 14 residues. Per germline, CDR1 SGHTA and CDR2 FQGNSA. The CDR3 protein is CASSWDRIDQPQHF. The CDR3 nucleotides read TGTGCCAGCAGCTGGGACAGGATCGATCAGCCCCAGCATTTT.

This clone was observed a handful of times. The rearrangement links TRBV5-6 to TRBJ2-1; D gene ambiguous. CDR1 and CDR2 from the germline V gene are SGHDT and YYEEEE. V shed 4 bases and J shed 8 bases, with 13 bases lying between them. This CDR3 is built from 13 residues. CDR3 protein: CASSPVDRDEQFF. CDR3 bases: TGTGCCAGCAGCCCGGTCGATCGGGATGAGCAGTTCTTC.

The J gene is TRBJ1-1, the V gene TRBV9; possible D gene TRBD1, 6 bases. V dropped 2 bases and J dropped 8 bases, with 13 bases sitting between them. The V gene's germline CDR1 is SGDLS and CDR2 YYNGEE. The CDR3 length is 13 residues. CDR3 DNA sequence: TGTGCCAGCAGCGTCGAGGCTAGGGGGGAAGCTTTCTTT. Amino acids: CASSVEARGEAFF.

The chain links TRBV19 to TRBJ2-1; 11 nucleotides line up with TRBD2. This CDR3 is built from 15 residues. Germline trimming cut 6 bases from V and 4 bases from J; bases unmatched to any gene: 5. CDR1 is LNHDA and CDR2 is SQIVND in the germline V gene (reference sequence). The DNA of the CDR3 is TGTGCCAGTAGCACTAGCGGGAGTTCTTACAATGAGCAGTTCTTC. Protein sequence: CASSTSGSSYNEQFF.

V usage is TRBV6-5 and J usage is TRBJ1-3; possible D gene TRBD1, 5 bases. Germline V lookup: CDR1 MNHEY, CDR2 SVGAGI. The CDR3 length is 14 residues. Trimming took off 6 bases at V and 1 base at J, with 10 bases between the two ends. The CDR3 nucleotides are TGTGCCAGCAGCCTCGACAGATCTGGAAACACCATATATTTT. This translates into CASSLDRSGNTIYF.

CDR3 nucleotide sequence: TGCGCCAGCAGTGTCGCGCGGCACAATGAGCAGTTCTTC. It translates to CASSVARHNEQFF. The V gene is TRBV10-1, the J gene TRBJ2-1; no clear D gene. Trimming pared 4 bases from V and 5 bases from J, leaving 9 bases between. The CDR3 extends over 13 amino acids. CDR1 is WNHNN and CDR2 is SYGVQD in the germline V gene (reference sequence).

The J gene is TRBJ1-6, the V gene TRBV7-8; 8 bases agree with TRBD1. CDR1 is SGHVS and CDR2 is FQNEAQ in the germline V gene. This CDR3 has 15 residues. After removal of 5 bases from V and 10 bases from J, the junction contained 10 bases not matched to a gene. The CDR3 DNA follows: TGTGCCAGCAGCACCGGACAGGGAGCGGACTCACCCCTCCACTTT. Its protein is CASSTGQGADSPLHF.

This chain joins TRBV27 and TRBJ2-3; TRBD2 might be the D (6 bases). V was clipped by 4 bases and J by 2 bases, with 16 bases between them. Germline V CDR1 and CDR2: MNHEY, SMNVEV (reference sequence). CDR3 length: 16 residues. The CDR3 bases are TGTGCCAGCAGTTATAGCGGAGGCGGATTCACAGATACGCAGTATTTT. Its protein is CASSYSGGGFTDTQYF.

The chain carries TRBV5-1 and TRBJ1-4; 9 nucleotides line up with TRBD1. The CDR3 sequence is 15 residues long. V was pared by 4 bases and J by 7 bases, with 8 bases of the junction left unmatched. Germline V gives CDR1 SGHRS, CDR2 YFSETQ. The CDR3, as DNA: TGCGCCAGCAGCCCGGCCCTGACAGGGGGTGAAAAACTGTTTTTT. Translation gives CASSPALTGGEKLFF.

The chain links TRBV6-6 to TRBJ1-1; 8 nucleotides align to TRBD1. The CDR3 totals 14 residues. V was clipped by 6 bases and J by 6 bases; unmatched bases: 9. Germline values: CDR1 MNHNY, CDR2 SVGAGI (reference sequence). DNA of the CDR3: TGTGCCAGCAGCCGGACAGGGTTCGTCCCTGAAGCTTTCTTT. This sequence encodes CASSRTGFVPEAFF.

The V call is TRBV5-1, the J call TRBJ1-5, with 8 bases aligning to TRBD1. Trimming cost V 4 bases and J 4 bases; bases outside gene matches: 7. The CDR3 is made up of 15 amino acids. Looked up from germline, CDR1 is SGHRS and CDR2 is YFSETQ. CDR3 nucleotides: TGCGCCAGCAGCCGTACCACAGGGGGAAATCAGCCCCAGCATTTT. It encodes CASSRTTGGNQPQHF.

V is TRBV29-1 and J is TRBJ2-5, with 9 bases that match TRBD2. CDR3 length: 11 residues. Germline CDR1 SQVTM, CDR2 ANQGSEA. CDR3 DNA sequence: TGCATAGCGGGGGTTGGGGAGACCCAGTACTTC. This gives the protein CIAGVGETQYF.

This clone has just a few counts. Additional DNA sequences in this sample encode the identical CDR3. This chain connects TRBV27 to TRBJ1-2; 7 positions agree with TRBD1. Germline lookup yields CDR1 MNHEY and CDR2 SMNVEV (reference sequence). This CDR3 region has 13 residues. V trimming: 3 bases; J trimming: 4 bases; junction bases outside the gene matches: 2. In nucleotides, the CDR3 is TGTGCCAGCAGTTTGCAGGGGGGCTATGGCTACACCTTC. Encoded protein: CASSLQGGYGYTF.

The CDR3 DNA is TGTGCCACGCAAAGGTGGGACAGAGGCTACGAGCAGTACTTC. Encoded protein: CATQRWDRGYEQYF. The chain employs TRBV6-5 and TRBJ2-7; 7 positions match TRBD1. This CDR3 region has 14 residues. Germline V gives CDR1 MNHEY, CDR2 SVGAGI. With 10 bases clipped from V and 3 bases from J, the junction kept 12 bases outside the gene matches.

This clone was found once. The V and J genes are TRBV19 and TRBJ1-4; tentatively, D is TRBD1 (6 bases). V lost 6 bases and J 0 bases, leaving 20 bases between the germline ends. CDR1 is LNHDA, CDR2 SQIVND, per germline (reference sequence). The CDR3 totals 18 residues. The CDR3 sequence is CASRGWGATGATNEKLFF. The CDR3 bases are TGTGCCAGTAGAGGGTGGGGCGCGACAGGTGCAACTAATGAAAAACTGTTTTTT.

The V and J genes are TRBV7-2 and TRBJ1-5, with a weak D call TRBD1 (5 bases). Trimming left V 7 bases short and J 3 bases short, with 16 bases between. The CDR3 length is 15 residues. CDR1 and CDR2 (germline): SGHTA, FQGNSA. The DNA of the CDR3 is TGTGCCAGCAATGCAGGGATCATGGTCAATCAGCCCCAGCATTTT. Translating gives CASNAGIMVNQPQHF.